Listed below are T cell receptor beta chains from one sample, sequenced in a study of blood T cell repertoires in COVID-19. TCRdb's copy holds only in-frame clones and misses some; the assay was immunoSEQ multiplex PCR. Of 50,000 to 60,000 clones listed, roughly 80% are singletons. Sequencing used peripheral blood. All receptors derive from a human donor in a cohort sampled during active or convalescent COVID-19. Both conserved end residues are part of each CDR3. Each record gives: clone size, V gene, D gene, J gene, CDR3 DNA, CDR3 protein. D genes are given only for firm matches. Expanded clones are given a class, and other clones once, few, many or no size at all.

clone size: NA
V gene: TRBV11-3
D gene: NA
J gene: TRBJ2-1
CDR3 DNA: TGTGCCAGCAGCGTTACAGGGTACAATGAGCAGTTCTTC
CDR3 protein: CASSVTGYNEQFF

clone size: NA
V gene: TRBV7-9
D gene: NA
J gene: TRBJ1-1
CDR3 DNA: TGTGCCAGCAGCTTTACAGGAGACACTGAAGCTTTCTTT
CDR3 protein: CASSFTGDTEAFF

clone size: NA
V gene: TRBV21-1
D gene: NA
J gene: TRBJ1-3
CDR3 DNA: TGTGCCAGCCCCCAGGACAGGGGTGGATCTGGAAACACCATATATTTT
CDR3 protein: CASPQDRGGSGNTIYF

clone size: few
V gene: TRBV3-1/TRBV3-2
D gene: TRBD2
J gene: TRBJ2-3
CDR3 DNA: TGTGCCAGCAGCCTCGGACTAGCGACAGATACGCAGTATTTT
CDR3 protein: CASSLGLATDTQYF

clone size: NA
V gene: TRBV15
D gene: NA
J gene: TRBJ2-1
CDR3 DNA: TGTGCCACCAGCAGAGGGAGTCTAAACAGGGCTCCATGGTACAATGAGCAGTTCTTC
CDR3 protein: CATSRGSLNRAPWYNEQFF

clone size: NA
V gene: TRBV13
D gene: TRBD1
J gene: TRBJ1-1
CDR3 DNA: TGTGCCAGCAGCCTTCCAGGGGGCACTGAAGCTTTCTTT
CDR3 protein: CASSLPGGTEAFF

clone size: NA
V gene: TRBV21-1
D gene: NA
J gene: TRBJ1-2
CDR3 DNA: TGTGCCACCTATCCTTACTCGACAGGTTTCAACTATGGCTACACCTTC
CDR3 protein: CATYPYSTGFNYGYTF

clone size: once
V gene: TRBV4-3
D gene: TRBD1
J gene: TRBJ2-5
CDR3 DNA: TGCGCCAGCAGCCAGGGACAGGGAACCCAAGAGACCCAGTACTTC
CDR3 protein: CASSQGQGTQETQYF

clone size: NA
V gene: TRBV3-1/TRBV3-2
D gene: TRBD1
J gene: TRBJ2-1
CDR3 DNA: TGTGCCAGCAGCCCCTGGGGGACAGGGTCTTCCGATGAGCAGTTCTTC
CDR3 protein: CASSPWGTGSSDEQFF

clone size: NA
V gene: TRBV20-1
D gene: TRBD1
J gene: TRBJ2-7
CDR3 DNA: TGCAGTGCCCCGACAGGGAGCGAGCAGTACTTC
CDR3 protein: CSAPTGSEQYF

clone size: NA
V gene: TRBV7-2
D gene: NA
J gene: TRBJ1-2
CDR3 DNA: TGTGCCAGCAGCTTAACAGGGCCCCTGTATGGCTACACCTTC
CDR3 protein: CASSLTGPLYGYTF

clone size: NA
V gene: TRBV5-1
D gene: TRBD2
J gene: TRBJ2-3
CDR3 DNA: TGCGCCAGCAGCTTGAGGCGGGGGGCACACACAGATACGCAGTATTTT
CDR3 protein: CASSLRRGAHTDTQYF

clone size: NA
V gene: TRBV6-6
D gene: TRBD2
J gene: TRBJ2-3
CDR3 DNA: TGTGCCAGCAGTCTGACTAGCGGCACAGATACGCAGTATTTT
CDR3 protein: CASSLTSGTDTQYF

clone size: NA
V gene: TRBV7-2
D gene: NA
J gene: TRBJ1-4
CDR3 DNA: TGTGCCAGCAGCAGGAGCGGCTATATTAATGAAAAACTGTTTTTT
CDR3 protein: CASSRSGYINEKLFF

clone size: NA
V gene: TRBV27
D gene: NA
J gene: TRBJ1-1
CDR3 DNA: TGTGCCAGCAGTCGCAGGGCGCACACTGAAGCTTTCTTT
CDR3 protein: CASSRRAHTEAFF

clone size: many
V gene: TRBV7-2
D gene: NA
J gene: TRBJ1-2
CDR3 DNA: TGTGCCTCGAGCTCCGGGGGGGGAATCAACTATGGCTACACCTTC
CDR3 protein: CASSSGGGINYGYTF

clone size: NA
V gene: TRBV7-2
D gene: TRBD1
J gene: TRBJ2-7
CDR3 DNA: TGTGCCAGCAGCTTAGGGCAGGGGGCGTACGAGCAGTACTTC
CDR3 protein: CASSLGQGAYEQYF

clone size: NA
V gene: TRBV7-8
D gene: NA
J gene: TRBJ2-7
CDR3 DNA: TGTGCCAGCAGCTTTGGCCAGGGGTCAGCCTACGAGCAGTACTTC
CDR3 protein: CASSFGQGSAYEQYF

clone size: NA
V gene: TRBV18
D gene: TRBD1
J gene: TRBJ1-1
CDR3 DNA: TGTGCCAGCTCCGTGGAACAGGGGAAGAACACTGAAGCTTTCTTT
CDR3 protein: CASSVEQGKNTEAFF

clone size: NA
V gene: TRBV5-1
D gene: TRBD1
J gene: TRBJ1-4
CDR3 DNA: TGCGCCAGCAGCTGGAGACAGGGGAGTAATGAAAAACTGTTTTTT
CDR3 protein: CASSWRQGSNEKLFF

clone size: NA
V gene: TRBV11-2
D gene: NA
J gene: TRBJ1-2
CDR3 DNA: TGTGCCAGCAGCCGAGGGAACTATGGCTACACCTTC
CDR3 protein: CASSRGNYGYTF

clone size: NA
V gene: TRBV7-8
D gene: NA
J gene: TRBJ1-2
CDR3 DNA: TGTGCCAGCAGCCCAGACTTAAACGGCTACACCTTC
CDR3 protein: CASSPDLNGYTF

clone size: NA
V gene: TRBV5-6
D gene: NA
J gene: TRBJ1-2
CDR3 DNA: TGTGCCAGCAGCTTGGTTCCGGGTGGCTACACCTTC
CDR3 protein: CASSLVPGGYTF

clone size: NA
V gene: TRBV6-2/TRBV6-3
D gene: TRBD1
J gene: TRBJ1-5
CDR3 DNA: TGTGCCAGCAGTCTACGACAGGGACCCAATCAGCCCCAGCATTTT
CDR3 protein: CASSLRQGPNQPQHF

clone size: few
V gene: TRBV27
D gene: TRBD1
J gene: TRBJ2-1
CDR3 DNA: TGTGCCAGCAAGGACAGGGGATACAATGAGCAGTTCTTC
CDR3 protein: CASKDRGYNEQFF

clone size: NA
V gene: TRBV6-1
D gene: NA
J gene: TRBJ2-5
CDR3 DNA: TGTGCCAGCAGTGAACCCCGTATGAGGGTCTGGGAGACCCAGTACTTC
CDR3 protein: CASSEPRMRVWETQYF

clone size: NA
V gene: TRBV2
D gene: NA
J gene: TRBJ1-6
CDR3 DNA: TGTGCCAGCAGTGAGGGCACGGGAATTAATTCACCCCTCCACTTT
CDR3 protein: CASSEGTGINSPLHF

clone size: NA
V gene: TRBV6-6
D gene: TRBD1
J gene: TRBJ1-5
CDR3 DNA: TGTGCCAGCAACGCCCGGACAGGACTCAATCAGCCCCAGCATTTT
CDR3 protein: CASNARTGLNQPQHF

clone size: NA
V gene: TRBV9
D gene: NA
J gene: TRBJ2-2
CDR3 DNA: TGTGCCAGCAGCGTTCGAGCCGAAACCGGGGAGCTGTTTTTT
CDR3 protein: CASSVRAETGELFF

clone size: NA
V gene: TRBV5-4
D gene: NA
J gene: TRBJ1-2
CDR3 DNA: TGTGCCAGCAGCTCTACGGACAAGACCTATGGCTACACCTTC
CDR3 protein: CASSSTDKTYGYTF

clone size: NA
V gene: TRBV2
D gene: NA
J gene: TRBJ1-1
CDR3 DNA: TGTGCCAGCAACGGGATTCCCGCGAGGACTGAAGCTTTCTTT
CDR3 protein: CASNGIPARTEAFF

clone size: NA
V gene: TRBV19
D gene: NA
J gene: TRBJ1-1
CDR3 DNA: TGTGCCAGTAGTGTTCAGGGTGTGAATACTGAAGCTTTCTTT
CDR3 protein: CASSVQGVNTEAFF

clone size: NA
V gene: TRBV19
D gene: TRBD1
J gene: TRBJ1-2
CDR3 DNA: TGTGCCAGTACCCTCCTACAGGGACAGAACTATGGCTACACCTTC
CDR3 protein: CASTLLQGQNYGYTF

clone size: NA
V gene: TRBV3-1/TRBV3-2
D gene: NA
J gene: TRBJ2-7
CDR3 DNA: TGTGCCAGCAGCCCCCCAGGGGGGAACTACGAGCAGTACTTC
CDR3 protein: CASSPPGGNYEQYF

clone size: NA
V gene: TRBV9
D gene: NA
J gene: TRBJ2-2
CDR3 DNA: TGTGCCAGCAGCGTAGATTGGGGGCTAGGGAACACCGGGGAGCTGTTTTTT
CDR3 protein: CASSVDWGLGNTGELFF

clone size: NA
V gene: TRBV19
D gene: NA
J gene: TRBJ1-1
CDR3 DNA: TGTGCCTCAGTGGGGCAGGGGAGGAACACTGAAGCTTTCTTT
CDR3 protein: CASVGQGRNTEAFF

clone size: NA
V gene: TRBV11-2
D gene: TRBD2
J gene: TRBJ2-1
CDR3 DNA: TGTGCCAGCAGCCTCTCACAAGCGGGGGGGCTTCTCGGTGAGCAGTTCTTC
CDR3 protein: CASSLSQAGGLLGEQFF

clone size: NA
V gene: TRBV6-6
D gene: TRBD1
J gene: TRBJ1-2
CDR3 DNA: TGTGCCAGCAGTTACCCAGGGGGCCACTATGGCTACACCTTC
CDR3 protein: CASSYPGGHYGYTF

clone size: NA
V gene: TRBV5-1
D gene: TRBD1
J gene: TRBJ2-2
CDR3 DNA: TGCGCCAGCAGCTTGACGACAGGGGGCCAGAACACCGGGGAGCTGTTTTTT
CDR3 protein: CASSLTTGGQNTGELFF

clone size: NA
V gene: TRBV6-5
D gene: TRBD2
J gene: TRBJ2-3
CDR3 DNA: TGTGCCAGTTTAGGGACTAGCGGGGAGTATACGCAGTATTTT
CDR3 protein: CASLGTSGEYTQYF

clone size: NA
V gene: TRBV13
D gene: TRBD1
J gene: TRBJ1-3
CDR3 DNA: TGTGCCAGCAGCACGGGACAGGGGTCTTACACCATATATTTT
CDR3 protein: CASSTGQGSYTIYF

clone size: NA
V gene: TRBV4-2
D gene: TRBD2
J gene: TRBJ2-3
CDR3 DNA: TGTGCCAGCAGCCAACCTGCGCCGGGGGAGGGAGATACGCAGTATTTT
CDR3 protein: CASSQPAPGEGDTQYF

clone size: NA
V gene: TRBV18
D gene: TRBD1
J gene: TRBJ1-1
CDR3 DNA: TGTGCCAGCTCACCGACAGGGGGGGCTCGCTTCAGGACCCCCCACACTGAAGCTTTCTTT
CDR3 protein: CASSPTGGARFRTPHTEAFF

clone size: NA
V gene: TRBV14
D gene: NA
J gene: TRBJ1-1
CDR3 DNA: TGTGCCAGCAGCCAAGGAGTAGGGGGAAGAACTGAAGCTTTCTTT
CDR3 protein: CASSQGVGGRTEAFF